The source of this T cell receptor beta chain is a study of vaccination effects on CD4 cells after COVID-19. Antigen-specific CD4+ T cells were first expanded with viral peptide pools by the ViraFEST assay and only then sequenced. The culture ran for approximately 10 days before CD4+ T cells were isolated. Vaccine recipients, nucleocapsid antibody negative, had no prior SARS-CoV-2 infection. Remarks on this clone: The antigen remains unidentified.

CDR1 MNHNY and CDR2 SVGAGI come from the germline V gene (reference sequence). The length of the CDR3 is 13 residues. V shed 4 bases and J shed 2 bases, with 8 bases lying between them. Measured with immunoSEQ multiplex PCR; TCRdb has only the in-frame clones, and not every one. The sample carries fewer than 55,000 clones, just under 80% recorded once. The study, taken as a whole, reports: From healthy vaccinees, only 1 of 255 vaccine-induced clones also reacted to common cold coronaviruses. The study, lacking early post-infection timepoints, had few convalescent patients.

The V call is TRBV6-6, the J call TRBJ1-2; TRBD1 is a possible D gene (5 bases). The sequence was collected from a human donor who received a COVID-19 vaccine. Sequencing was performed on CD4+ T cells from PBMCs cultured with HCoV-OC43 spike peptides, taken before COVID-19 vaccination. Subset in this sample: HCoV-OC43 spike overlapping peptide pool stimulation. CDR3 sequence (DNA): TGTGCCAGCAGTTGGACACCGAACTATGGCTACACCTTC. Translated: CASSWTPNYGYTF.